The clone carrying this TCR beta chain was seen at least ten times. The antigen is not known. The lymph nodes were axillary draining lymph nodes from breast cancer patients. The sample originates from a study of breast tumors, draining lymph nodes, adjacent tissues. Broader study findings: Tumor T cell lymph node origin was a supported hypothesis, not proven. The data were judged consistent with most tumor T cells coming from lymph node and expanding in tumor. Tumor and nontumor repertoires were significantly more similar in luminal-like than in basal-like breast cancer. Compared with lymph nodes, tumors were less diverse; compared with nontumor tissue, more.

Using its own MiXCR run on the multiplex PCR reads, TCRdb lists one record per CDR3 protein. The table includes more than 200,000 distinct CDR3 sequences, about 30% detected once. The specimen was axillary lymph node tissue. This clonotype was obtained from a female donor with breast cancer. Some clones in this sample may be carry-over from other donors' samples.

CDR3 amino acids: CASRVGQGVFYEQYF. CDR3 nucleotides: TGTGCCAGCAGGGTAGGACAGGGGGTTTTCTACGAGCAGTACTTC. The chain employs TRBV27 and TRBJ2-7, with 10 positions matching TRBD1. The CDR3 consists of 15 residues. J gave up 3 bases and V 6 bases, and 8 bases lay outside the gene matches. Germline assignment: CDR1 MNHEY and CDR2 SMNVEV (reference sequence).